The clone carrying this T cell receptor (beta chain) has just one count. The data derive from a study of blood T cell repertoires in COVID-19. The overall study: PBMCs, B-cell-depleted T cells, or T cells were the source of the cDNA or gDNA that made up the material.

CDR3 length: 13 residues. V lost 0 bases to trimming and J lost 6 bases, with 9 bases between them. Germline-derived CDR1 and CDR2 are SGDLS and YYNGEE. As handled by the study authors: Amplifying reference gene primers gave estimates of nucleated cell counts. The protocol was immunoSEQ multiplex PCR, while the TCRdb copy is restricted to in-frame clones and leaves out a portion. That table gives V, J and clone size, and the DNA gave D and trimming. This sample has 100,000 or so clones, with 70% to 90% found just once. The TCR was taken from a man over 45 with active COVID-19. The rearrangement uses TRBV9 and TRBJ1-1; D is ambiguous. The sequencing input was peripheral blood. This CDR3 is CASSVALGAEAFF. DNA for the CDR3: TGTGCCAGCAGCGTAGCTTTGGGCGCTGAAGCTTTCTTT.